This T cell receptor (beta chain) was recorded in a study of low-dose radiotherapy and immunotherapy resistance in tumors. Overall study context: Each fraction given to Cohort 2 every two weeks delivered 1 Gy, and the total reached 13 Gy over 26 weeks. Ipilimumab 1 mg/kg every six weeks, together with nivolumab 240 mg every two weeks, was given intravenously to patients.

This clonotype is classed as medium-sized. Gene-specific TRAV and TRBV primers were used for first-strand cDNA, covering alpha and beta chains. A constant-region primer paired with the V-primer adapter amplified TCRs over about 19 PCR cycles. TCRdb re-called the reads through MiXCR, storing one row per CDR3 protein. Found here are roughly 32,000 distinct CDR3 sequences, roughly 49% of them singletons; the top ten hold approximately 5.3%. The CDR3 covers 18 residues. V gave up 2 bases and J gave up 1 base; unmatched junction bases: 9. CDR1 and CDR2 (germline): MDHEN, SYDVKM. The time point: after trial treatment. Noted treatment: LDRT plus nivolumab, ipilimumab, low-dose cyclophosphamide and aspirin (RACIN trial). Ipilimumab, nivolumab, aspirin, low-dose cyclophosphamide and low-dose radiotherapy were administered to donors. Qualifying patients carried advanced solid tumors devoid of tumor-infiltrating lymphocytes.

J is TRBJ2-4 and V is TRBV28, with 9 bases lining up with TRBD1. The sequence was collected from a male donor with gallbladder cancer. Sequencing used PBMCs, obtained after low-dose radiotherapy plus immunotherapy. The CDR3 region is CASSLGVNRGHAKNIQYF. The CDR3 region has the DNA TGTGCCAGCAGTTTAGGGGTCAACAGGGGGCATGCCAAAAACATTCAGTACTTC.